The rows below give T cell receptor beta chains drawn from one sample of a study of Tregs in tolerant kidney transplant recipients. Their antigens remain unidentified. Sequenced by immunoSEQ multiplex PCR; TCRdb stores in-frame clones only, minus some. The sample holds several thousand clones, 34% seen once. The sequencing used CD8+ T cells from blood cultured with allogeneic cells, collected before the transplant. The receptors derive from a human patient who received a combined kidney and bone marrow transplant. The CDR3 runs from the conserved cysteine through the conserved F or W. The D gene is left open where the match is weak. A row's size may be missing; if present it is once, few, many or a size class.

clone_size j_call d_call v_call cdr3_nt cdr3_aa
few TRBJ2-5 TRBD1 TRBV6-5 TGTGCCAGCAACCCGACAGGGGTGGAGACCCAGTACTTC CASNPTGVETQYF
medium-sized TRBJ1-1 - TRBV10-3 TGTGCCATCGGCGGAAGGGGGAACACTGAAGCTTTCTTT CAIGGRGNTEAFF
- TRBJ2-7 - TRBV7-9 TGTGCCAGCAGCTCCGGACTGGTCTACGAGCAGTACTTC CASSSGLVYEQYF
- TRBJ2-5 TRBD2 TRBV7-9 TGTGCCAGCAGCCTCGGGGGGGCCGTTGAGACCCAGTACTTC CASSLGGAVETQYF
- TRBJ2-7 TRBD2 TRBV27 TGTGCCAGCAGTCCCCTTTTGGCGGGGGGGCCCCACGAGCAGTACTTC CASSPLLAGGPHEQYF
few TRBJ2-7 TRBD1 TRBV11-2 TGTGCCAGCAGCTCTGGGACAGGGGCCTCCTACGAGCAGTACTTC CASSSGTGASYEQYF
- TRBJ1-2 TRBD1 TRBV7-9 TGTGCCAGCAGCTACAACATCGGGACAGGGGCCTATGGCTACACCTTC CASSYNIGTGAYGYTF
few TRBJ2-5 - TRBV30 TGTGCCTGGGGGATTAGCAGGGGGGCGGGAGAGACCCAGTACTTC CAWGISRGAGETQYF
- TRBJ2-1 TRBD2 TRBV27 TGTGCCAGCAGTTTTAGCGGGAGTTACTACAATGAGCAGTTCTTC CASSFSGSYYNEQFF
few TRBJ2-1 TRBD2 TRBV27 TGTGCCAGCAGCCCAGGGACTAGCGGGCACAATGAGCAGTTCTTC CASSPGTSGHNEQFF
few TRBJ2-2 TRBD1 TRBV7-6 TGTGCCAGCAGCCCGACAGGGGGTAGGGGCGGGGAGCTGTTTTTT CASSPTGGRGGELFF
- TRBJ1-1 TRBD1 TRBV5-5 TGCGCCAGCAGCCCCGGACAGGAATATAACACTGAAGCTTTCTTT CASSPGQEYNTEAFF
- TRBJ2-7 - TRBV19 TGTGCCAGTGGCTCAGGGAACAACTACGAGCAGTACTTC CASGSGNNYEQYF
medium-sized TRBJ2-1 - TRBV13 TGTGCCAGCAGCTGGGGGAGGTACAATGAGCAGTTCTTC CASSWGRYNEQFF
- TRBJ1-1 - TRBV30 TGTGCCTGGAAGGACAGACAGCTTGAAGCTTTCTTT CAWKDRQLEAFF
- TRBJ2-7 - TRBV2 TGTGCCAGCAGTGGAACCCCCTTCTTTGGGGGGAATTTCGAGCAGTACTTC CASSGTPFFGGNFEQYF
few TRBJ1-2 - TRBV4-1 TGCGCCAGCAGCCACGGCTATGGCTACACCTTC CASSHGYGYTF
- TRBJ2-7 - TRBV7-9 TGTGCCAGCAGTGTCGACAATCCGAGCTCCTACGAGCAGTACTTC CASSVDNPSSYEQYF
- TRBJ1-2 - TRBV9 TGTGCCAGCAGCCCGAACTCGGGGGGCTACACCTTC CASSPNSGGYTF
few TRBJ2-7 TRBD1 TRBV11-1 TGTGCCAGCAGCCCGTCCCCGGGACAGGGGGCCTACGAGCAGTACTTC CASSPSPGQGAYEQYF
- TRBJ1-2 - TRBV21-1 TGTGCCAGCAGCAATCCAGGGACAATATTTAACTATGGCTACACCTTC CASSNPGTIFNYGYTF
- TRBJ2-6 - TRBV10-1 TGCGCCAGCAGTTATTTTTTAATCGCACAAAGTCGGGCCAACGTCCTGACTTTC CASSYFLIAQSRANVLTF
- TRBJ2-3 - TRBV6-8 TGTGCCAGCAGTTACTCTGCGGGTTTAGATACGCAGTATTTT CASSYSAGLDTQYF
- TRBJ1-2 - TRBV15 TGTGCCACCAGCAGAGCCCAAAGAATCCCTGGCCTTTATGGCTACACCTTC CATSRAQRIPGLYGYTF
- TRBJ1-1 - TRBV25-1 TGTGCCAGCAGTGAATACAGGGACACTGAAGCTTTCTTT CASSEYRDTEAFF
- TRBJ1-2 TRBD1 TRBV27 TGTGCCAGCAGTACCAGACCGACAGGGGTTTATGGCTACACCTTC CASSTRPTGVYGYTF
few TRBJ2-1 - TRBV7-9 TGTGCCAGCAGCTTAAGCCGTGGTGAGCAGTTCTTC CASSLSRGEQFF
- TRBJ2-1 - TRBV27 TGTGCCAGCAGTTACGGACACGGGCCCTACAATGAGCAGTTCTTC CASSYGHGPYNEQFF
medium-sized TRBJ2-2 TRBD2 TRBV7-3 TGTGCCAGCAGCTTAGGGACTAGCGGGGGGTACACCGGGGAGCTGTTTTTT CASSLGTSGGYTGELFF
few TRBJ2-1 - TRBV6-1 TGTGCCAGCATAGAAGACAGCAGCTCCTACAATGAGCAGTTCTTC CASIEDSSSYNEQFF
- TRBJ2-7 TRBD1 TRBV4-3 TGCGCCAGCAGCCCGGGACAGGGGAACTACGAGCAGTACTTC CASSPGQGNYEQYF
few TRBJ1-2 - TRBV5-4 TGTGCCAGCAGCTTTGTGGAGGGAAGGGGCGACTACACCTTC CASSFVEGRGDYTF
once TRBJ2-7 - TRBV7-2 TGTGCCAGCAGCTTCGATCGTGCGAGCTCCTACGAGCAGTACTTC CASSFDRASSYEQYF